The 31 T cell receptor beta chains below were found in one sample sequenced in a study of graft-versus-host responses after intestinal transplantation (dated by TCRdb to 2020 to 2022). The library was made by the immunoSEQ multiplex PCR assay. TCRdb holds this immuneACCESS table with in-frame rearrangements only. Some clones are missing; in checked studies, unresolved V genes explain under half, and the rest has no known cause. The sample profile shows around 30,000 clones; around nine tenths of them were found once. Clones ranked in the top ten supply around 10% of the sample. The material sequenced was PBMCs, taken roughly 68 weeks after intestinal transplantation. These receptors were taken from a human patient who received an intestinal transplant, so some T cells may come from the graft donor.

The V call is TRBV5-1, the J call TRBJ2-5, with unresolved D. The CDR3 totals 14 residues. Germline CDR1 SGHRS, CDR2 YFSETQ. The ends were cut back, 3 bases at V and 2 bases at J, with 11 bases in the middle. CDR3 amino acids: CASSSGGVQETQYF. CDR3 DNA: TGCGCCAGCAGCTCTGGTGGGGTACAAGAGACCCAGTACTTC.

V and J are TRBV7-8 and TRBJ2-3; perhaps TRBD1 as D (6 bases). Deletions cut 4 bases from V and 10 bases from J, with 21 bases between. The CDR3 is made up of 15 amino acids. In germline, CDR1 is SGHVS, CDR2 FQNEAQ. CDR3 amino acids: CASSSASGQTWPQYF. As DNA, the CDR3 is TGTGCCAGCAGCTCAGCGTCAGGACAGACCTGGCCGCAGTATTTT.

The chain couples TRBV19 to TRBJ2-1, with 12 bases fitting TRBD2. V shed 10 bases and J 0 bases; nucleotides not matched to a gene: 4. This CDR3 comprises 15 residues. The germline CDR1 and CDR2 sequences are LNHDA and SQIVND (reference sequence). CDR3 region: CATASGRGSYNEQFF. CDR3 nucleotide sequence: TGTGCCACGGCTAGCGGGAGGGGCTCCTACAATGAGCAGTTCTTC.

The gene calls are TRBV15 and TRBJ2-1; the match to TRBD2 covers 7 bases. The CDR3 covers 16 residues. The trim removed 4 bases at V and 6 bases at J, leaving 12 bases unmatched. The germline CDR1 and CDR2 sequences are LNHNV and YYDKDF (reference sequence). The CDR3 sequence is CATSIPGTGGLNEQFF. Here the CDR3 DNA reads TGTGCCACCAGCATCCCCGGGACGGGAGGACTCAATGAGCAGTTCTTC.

The chain employs TRBV9 and TRBJ2-2; 11 positions agree with TRBD1. The CDR3 loop spans 16 amino acids. Germline V gene sequence: CDR1 SGDLS, CDR2 YYNGEE. Trimming at V came to 4 bases and at J to 8 bases, leaving 10 bases not matched to a gene. CDR3 loop: CASSPRGTGGWGELFF. The CDR3 DNA reads TGTGCCAGCAGCCCCCGGGGGACAGGGGGATGGGGGGAGCTGTTTTTT.

The J gene is TRBJ2-1, the V gene TRBV4-2; TRBD2 agrees at 15 bases. This CDR3 comprises 16 residues. Germline V gene sequence: CDR1 LGHNA, CDR2 YNFKEQ. V gave up 2 bases and J gave up 7 bases; unmatched junction bases: 3. Here the CDR3 reads CASSQTGLAGGNEQFF. Here the CDR3 DNA reads TGTGCCAGCAGCCAAACAGGACTAGCGGGAGGGAATGAGCAGTTCTTC.

The V gene is TRBV28, the J gene TRBJ1-3, with D possibly being TRBD1 (5 bases). Germline CDR1 MDHEN, CDR2 SYDVKM. With 7 bases removed from V and 3 bases from J, the gap between germline ends came to 13 bases. CDR3 length: 14 residues. CDR3 sequence reads: CASTGGVLGNTIYF. The CDR3 DNA sequence: TGTGCCAGCACAGGAGGGGTCCTTGGAAACACCATATATTTT.

The J gene is TRBJ2-7, the V gene TRBV11-1, with 7 bases identical to TRBD1. CDR3 size: 14 residues. V was pared by 5 bases and J by 5 bases, with 9 bases of the junction left unmatched. CDR1 and CDR2 from the germline V gene are SGHAT and FQDESV (reference sequence). Here the CDR3 DNA reads TGTGCCAGCAGCCCAAAAGGGGGCCAGGACGAGCAGTACTTC. This codes for CASSPKGGQDEQYF.

The chain joins TRBV6-1 to TRBJ2-2; no definite D call. V was shortened by 5 bases and J by 3 bases, with 13 bases between the two germline ends. Germline CDR1 and CDR2: MNHNS and SASEGT. The CDR3 is 15 residues long. CDR3 amino acids: CASSSSARDTGELFF. The CDR3 DNA follows: TGTGCCAGCAGTTCGAGTGCTAGGGACACCGGGGAGCTGTTTTTT.

This clone showed up just a few times. The chain couples TRBV5-8 to TRBJ2-1, with 11 positions matching TRBD2. The length of the CDR3 is 18 residues. V lost 6 bases and J lost 0; bases outside the gene matches: 11. Germline V gives CDR1 SGHTS, CDR2 YDEGEE. For the CDR3, the DNA is TGTGCCAGCATGGGACTAGCGGTCACCCGATACTCCTACAATGAGCAGTTCTTC. Its translation: CASMGLAVTRYSYNEQFF.

The J gene is TRBJ1-1, the V gene TRBV4-1; D gene uncertain. From germline, CDR1 is MGHRA and CDR2 YSYEKL. Trimming took 4 bases from V and 3 from J, leaving 9 bases between them. The CDR3 runs 13 residues. CDR3 DNA sequence: TGCGCCAGCAGCCCCCGCGGCGACACTGAAGCTTTCTTT. Amino acid sequence: CASSPRGDTEAFF.

A note on this clone: The sample has other DNA sequences that encode this CDR3 too. V gene TRBV30 combines with J gene TRBJ1-1; tentative D call: TRBD1 (6 bases). This CDR3 contains 14 residues. Trimming left V 3 bases short and J 2 bases short, with 13 bases between. Germline assignment: CDR1 GTSNPN and CDR2 SVGIG (reference sequence). The CDR3, as DNA: TGTGCCTGGAGGTTGGGGGCGGGCAACACTGAAGCTTTCTTT. It is translated as CAWRLGAGNTEAFF.

This chain uses TRBV5-1 with TRBJ1-6; D gene ambiguous. Germline V gene lookup returns CDR1 SGHRS and CDR2 YFSETQ. This CDR3 contains 14 residues. V lost 1 base and J lost 7, with 9 bases in between. CDR3 amino acids: CASSLTGSNSPLHF. In DNA form, the CDR3 reads TGCGCCAGCAGCTTGACCGGGTCCAATTCACCCCTCCACTTT.

CDR3 nucleotide sequence: TGTGCCAGCAGCCAAGATCCGGGCCGTTACGAGCAGTACTTC. It specifies CASSQDPGRYEQYF. The rearrangement joins TRBV4-2 to TRBJ2-7; D gene unclear. V was shortened by 0 bases and J by 4 bases, with 10 bases between the two germline ends. The CDR3 length is 14 residues. CDR1 and CDR2 from the germline V gene are LGHNA and YNFKEQ.

This chain joins TRBV5-1 and TRBJ1-2, with D uncertain. The length of the CDR3 is 13 residues. The germline V and J ends were trimmed by 6 bases and 4 bases, with 13 bases remaining between them. From germline, CDR1 is SGHRS and CDR2 YFSETQ. The CDR3 DNA is TGCGCCAGCACCACAGCGGGCGGCTATGGCTACACCTTC. The encoded protein is CASTTAGGYGYTF.

The rearrangement links TRBV18 to TRBJ2-3; 7 bases fit TRBD2. The V segment lost 2 bases and the J segment 6 bases; nucleotides outside the gene matches: 2. Germline V CDR1 and CDR2: KGHSH, LQKENI. This CDR3 region has 13 residues. Here the CDR3 DNA reads TGTGCCAGCTCACCAGCGGGAGCCGATACGCAGTATTTT. This codes for CASSPAGADTQYF. The full variable domain, its missing parts supplied by reference TRBV18 and TRBJ2-3, is NAGVMQNPRHLVRRRGQEARLRCSPMKGHSHVYWYRQLPEEGLKFMVYLQKENIIDESGMPKERFSAEFPKEGPSILRIQQVVRGDSAAYFCASSPAGADTQYFGPGTRLTVL.

V gene TRBV5-5 combines with J gene TRBJ1-4; 8 bases are shared with TRBD1. Germline CDR1 reads SGHKS; CDR2 reads YYEKEE (reference sequence). The CDR3 totals 16 residues. Trimming at V came to 1 base and at J to 2 bases, leaving 4 bases not matched to a gene. CDR3 nucleotides: TGTGCCAGCAGCTTGTCGACAGGGGTGACTAATGAAAAACTGTTTTTT. Amino acid sequence: CASSLSTGVTNEKLFF. The variable domain in full, completed from reference TRBV5-5 and TRBJ1-4, reads DAGVTQSPTHLIKTRGQQVTLRCSPISGHKSVSWYQQVLGQGPQFIFQYYEKEERGRGNFPDRFSARQFPNYSSELNVNALLLGDSALYLCASSLSTGVTNEKLFFGSGTQLSVL.

The gene calls are TRBV9 and TRBJ1-2; D uncertain. Germline lookup yields CDR1 SGDLS and CDR2 YYNGEE. The CDR3 is made up of 16 amino acids. V gave up 3 bases and J gave up 3 bases, with 18 bases separating them. The CDR3 region is CASSADSIGLDYGYTF. CDR3 in DNA: TGTGCCAGCAGCGCAGATTCCATAGGGCTGGACTATGGCTACACCTTC.

The chain is built from TRBV6-6 and TRBJ1-5; D gene ambiguous. Germline V lookup: CDR1 MNHNY, CDR2 SVGAGI (reference sequence). The V gene lost 2 bases and the J gene lost 2 bases, with 13 bases spanning the gap. This CDR3 region has 16 residues. DNA for the CDR3: TGTGCCAGCAGTTACAGAGAAGCCGGCGGCAATCAGCCCCAGCATTTT. Its translation: CASSYREAGGNQPQHF.

The rearrangement joins TRBV21-1 to TRBJ1-5. TRBV21-1 is tagged as a pseudogene. CDR3 length equals 18 residues. The CDR3 coding sequence is TGTGCCAGCAGCAAAAAGGATTTGAGGGGAGACAGCCATCAGCCCCAGCATTTT. Protein: CASSKKDLRGDSHQPQHF.

This clone was seen a single time. Without the conserved terminal phenylalanine or tryptophan, this CDR3 likely stems from a read error. The V and J genes are TRBV30 and TRBJ1-1; TRBD1 is a possible D gene (5 bases). The V gene lost 8 bases and the J gene lost 6 bases, with 13 bases spanning the gap. The CDR3 length is 11 residues. Looked up from germline, CDR1 is GTSNPN and CDR2 is SVGIG (reference sequence). This CDR3 reads CAGTSRSEAFS. The CDR3 DNA follows: TGTGCCGGGACCTCTCGGTCTGAAGCTTTCTCT.

The CDR3 nucleotides read TGTGCCAGCAGCTTGCAGGGATTGGGAGCTTTCTTT. This translates into CASSLQGLGAFF. The rearrangement uses TRBV5-4 and TRBJ1-1; D is possibly TRBD1 (5 bases). The CDR3 covers 12 residues. The ends were cut back, 1 base at V and 10 bases at J, with 11 bases in the middle. CDR1 SGHNT and CDR2 YYREEE come from the germline V gene (reference sequence).

The chain couples TRBV5-4 to TRBJ1-1, with D possibly being TRBD1 (6 bases). The V and J ends lost 4 bases and 4 bases respectively, with 17 bases between them. CDR3 size: 15 residues. The germline V gene has CDR1 SGHNT and CDR2 YYREEE (reference sequence). In DNA, the CDR3 is TGTGCCAGCAGCGAGCCGGGGAGAGGGGGCACTGAAGCTTTCTTT. This translates into CASSEPGRGGTEAFF.

The chain couples TRBV6-5 to TRBJ1-1; D is unresolved. The CDR3 runs 13 residues. CDR1 and CDR2 (germline): MNHEY, SVGAGI. The germline V and J ends were trimmed by 0 bases and 4 bases, with 6 bases remaining between them. The CDR3 DNA reads as TGTGCCAGCAGTTACTCGATGACCACTGAAGCTTTCTTT. This sequence encodes CASSYSMTTEAFF.

About this clone itself: Germline and junction disagree at one end, which may indicate a read error. This chain connects TRBV20-1 to TRBJ1-1; 7 nucleotides match TRBD1. The CDR3 loop spans 11 amino acids. In germline, CDR1 is DFQATT, CDR2 SNEGSKA (reference sequence). CDR3 in amino acids: CLIRQGTEAFF. The CDR3 DNA reads TGTCTAATAAGACAGGGCACTGAAGCTTTCTTT.

The CDR3 nucleotides read TGTGCCAGCAGTTTATCCACTAGCGGATACAATGAGCAGTTCTTC. Translated, it gives CASSLSTSGYNEQFF. The V call is TRBV27, the J call TRBJ2-1; 8 bases are shared with TRBD2. V lost 0 bases to trimming and J lost 4 bases; unmatched junction nucleotides: 2. The CDR3 has 15 residues. The germline V gene encodes CDR1 MNHEY and CDR2 SMNVEV (reference sequence).

This clone came up a few times. The genes are TRBV28 and TRBJ2-7; D call uncertain. V was pared by 6 bases and J by 1 base, with 16 bases between. Germline V lookup: CDR1 MDHEN, CDR2 SYDVKM. This CDR3 comprises 15 residues. The CDR3, as DNA: TGTGCCAGCAGCTCTAACCTCGGCAGATCCTACGAGCAGTACTTC. Amino acids: CASSSNLGRSYEQYF.

This chain links TRBV19 with TRBJ2-1; D may be TRBD1 (5 bases). The V and J ends lost 5 bases and 2 bases respectively, with 13 bases between them. CDR1 is LNHDA, CDR2 SQIVND, per germline (reference sequence). This CDR3 is built from 15 residues. CDR3 in DNA: TGTGCCAGTAGTGAATCAGGGAATCCCTACAATGAGCAGTTCTTC. It specifies CASSESGNPYNEQFF.

This clone came up once. This rearrangement joins TRBV19 to TRBJ2-1; TRBD2 might be the D (6 bases). Germline V lookup: CDR1 LNHDA, CDR2 SQIVND (reference sequence). This CDR3 has 13 amino acids. The V end was cut by 5 bases, the J end by 9 bases, with 14 bases between. CDR3 DNA sequence: TGTGCCAGTAGTCCTAGCGCTCGCGGTGAGCAGTTCTTC. Translating it yields CASSPSARGEQFF.

This chain joins TRBV5-6 and TRBJ1-2; D remains ambiguous. This CDR3 is 14 amino acids long. V lost 0 bases to trimming and J lost 6 bases, with 12 bases between them. CDR1 is SGHDT and CDR2 is YYEEEE in the germline V gene. The CDR3, as DNA: TGTGCCAGCAGCTTGGGGCGGGGTTGGGATGGCTACACCTTC. As protein: CASSLGRGWDGYTF.

This clone was seen a handful of times. V is TRBV4-3 and J is TRBJ1-5, with 9 bases lining up with TRBD1. The ends lost 3 bases at V and 5 bases at J; junction bases unmatched: 2. The CDR3 runs 14 residues. Germline V gene data show CDR1 as LGHNA and CDR2 as YSLEER. The CDR3 DNA sequence: TGCGCCAGCAGCCACAGACAGGGGGATCAGCCCCAGCATTTT. It encodes CASSHRQGDQPQHF.